A selection of T cell receptor beta chains follows, all from one sample in a study of shared clonotypes between healthy human individuals. TCRdb keeps only in-frame clones here, not all; method: immunoSEQ multiplex PCR. The repertoire holds millions of clones, with about 95% as singletons. Source material: naive CD8+ T cells sorted from blood. These receptors were taken from a young man in good health. The CDR3 runs from the conserved cysteine through the conserved F or W. Each record gives: J gene, D gene, V gene, clone size, CDR3 protein, CDR3 DNA. D genes are given only for firm matches. The listing skips clone size in some rows; elsewhere it reads once, few, many or a size class.

TRBJ1-2	NA	TRBV10-1	NA	CASSESPNYGYTF	TGCGCCAGCAGTGAGTCCCCCAACTATGGCTACACCTTC
TRBJ2-3	TRBD2	TRBV10-1	once	CASSDLLAGVEEDTQYF	TGCGCCAGCAGTGACCTCTTAGCGGGAGTGGAGGAAGATACGCAGTATTTT
TRBJ1-6	NA	TRBV10-3	few	CAISEGTPGNSPLHF	TGTGCCATCAGTGAGGGTACCCCGGGAAATTCACCCCTCCACTTT
TRBJ2-7	TRBD1	TRBV15	NA	CATSSTGGRSGPGEQYF	TGTGCCACCAGCTCAACAGGGGGCAGATCAGGGCCCGGCGAGCAGTACTTC
TRBJ1-3	NA	TRBV30	once	CAWDPVESGNTIYF	TGTGCCTGGGATCCCGTCGAGTCGGGAAACACCATATATTTT
TRBJ2-7	TRBD1	TRBV29-1	NA	CSIGKGLAGGYDEQYF	TGCAGCATCGGCAAGGGGCTGGCAGGGGGCTACGACGAGCAGTACTTC
TRBJ2-2	NA	TRBV9	NA	CASSVVDREAGELFF	TGTGCCAGCAGCGTAGTTGACAGGGAGGCCGGGGAGCTGTTTTTT
TRBJ2-7	NA	TRBV6-1	NA	CATREHEQYF	TGTGCCACCAGAGAACACGAGCAGTACTTC
TRBJ2-7	TRBD2	TRBV5-6	NA	CASSLEGSGAYEQYF	TGTGCCAGCAGCTTGGAGGGTAGCGGGGCATACGAGCAGTACTTC
TRBJ2-7	NA	TRBV7-9	NA	CASSLVPQYEQYF	TGTGCCAGCAGCTTAGTCCCCCAATACGAGCAGTACTTC
TRBJ2-7	NA	TRBV29-1	NA	CSVEQGSYEQYF	TGCAGCGTTGAACAGGGATCCTACGAGCAGTACTTC
TRBJ2-7	NA	TRBV4-1	NA	CASSQAGSGEQYF	TGCGCCAGCAGCCAGGCCGGGTCGGGCGAGCAGTACTTC